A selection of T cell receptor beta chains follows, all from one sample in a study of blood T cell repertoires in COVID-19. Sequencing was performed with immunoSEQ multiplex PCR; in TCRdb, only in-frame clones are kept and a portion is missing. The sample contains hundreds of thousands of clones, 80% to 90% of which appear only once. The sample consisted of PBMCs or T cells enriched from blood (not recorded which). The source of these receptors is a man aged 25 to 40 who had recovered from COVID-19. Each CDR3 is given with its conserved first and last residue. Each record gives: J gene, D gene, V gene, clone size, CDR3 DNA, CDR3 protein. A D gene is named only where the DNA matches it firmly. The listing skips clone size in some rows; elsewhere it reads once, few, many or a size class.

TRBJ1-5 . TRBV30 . TGTGCCTGGAGTCTAGGGGATAATCAGCCCCAGCATTTT CAWSLGDNQPQHF
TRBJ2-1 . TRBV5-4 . TGTGCCAGCAGCTTCGGAGGGGGGGCTGGCTCCTACAATGAGCAGTTCTTC CASSFGGGAGSYNEQFF
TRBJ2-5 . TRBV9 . TGTGCCAGCGCAGGGCAGGGCCAAGATACCCAGTACTTC CASAGQGQDTQYF
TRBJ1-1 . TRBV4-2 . TGTGCCAGCAGCGAGCGGGACGGCGAGAACACTGAAGCTTTCTTT CASSERDGENTEAFF
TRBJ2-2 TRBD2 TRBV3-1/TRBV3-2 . TGTGCCAGCACCGGACTAGTGGGCGGGGAGCTGTTTTTT CASTGLVGGELFF
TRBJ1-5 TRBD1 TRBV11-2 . TGTGCCAGCAGCTTCCCCGGACAGGGAAAAATTATGCCCCAGCATTTT CASSFPGQGKIMPQHF
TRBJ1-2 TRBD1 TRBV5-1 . TGCGCCAGCAGCATCGGACAGGGGGCAGCCGTCAATGGCTACACCTTC CASSIGQGAAVNGYTF
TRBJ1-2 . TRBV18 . TGTGCCAGTTCCGAAGACCGGACAAACTATGGCTACACCTTC CASSEDRTNYGYTF
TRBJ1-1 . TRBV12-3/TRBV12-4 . TGTGCCAGCAGCCCACAGGGAGTTGAAGCTTTCTTT CASSPQGVEAFF
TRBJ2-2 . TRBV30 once TGTGCCTGGGGGCAGGGGAACACCGGGGAGCTGTTTTTT CAWGQGNTGELFF
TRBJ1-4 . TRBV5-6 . TGTGCCAGCAGCTTGGGTCCAGGGGTTCATGAAAAACTGTTTTTT CASSLGPGVHEKLFF
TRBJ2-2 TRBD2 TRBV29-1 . TGCAGCGTCGAACTAGCGGGGCGGACCGGGGAGCTGTTTTTT CSVELAGRTGELFF
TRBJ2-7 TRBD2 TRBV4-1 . TGCGCCAGCAGCCAGGGAAGCGGGACCTACGAGCAGTACTTC CASSQGSGTYEQYF
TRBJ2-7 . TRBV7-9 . TGTGCCAGCAGCTTAGTGTCAGATCCCGAGCAGTACTTC CASSLVSDPEQYF
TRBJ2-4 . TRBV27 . TGTGCTCTCGGGATGCAATTAGCCAAAAACATTCAGTACTTC CALGMQLAKNIQYF
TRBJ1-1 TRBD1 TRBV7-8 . TGTGCCAGCAGCTCGGGACAGGGGTCCACTGAAGCTTTCTTT CASSSGQGSTEAFF
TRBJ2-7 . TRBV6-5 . TGTGCCAGCAGTTACACGGGACAAGCCTACGAGCAGTACTTC CASSYTGQAYEQYF
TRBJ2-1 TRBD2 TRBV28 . TGTGCCAGCAGTTCCGGGAGGGCCCTTATTGATTTCTTC CASSSGRALIDFF
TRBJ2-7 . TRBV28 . TGTGCCAGCAGTTTTGCTTTCGGTTCAGGGAAAGACGAGCAGTACTTC CASSFAFGSGKDEQYF
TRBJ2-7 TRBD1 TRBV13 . TGTGCCAGCAGCTTAAGGACAGGGGGCGACGAGCAGTACTTC CASSLRTGGDEQYF
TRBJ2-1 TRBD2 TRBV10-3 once TGTGCCATCAACCGAAGACTAGCGGGAGGCCCGAATGAGCAGTTCTTC CAINRRLAGGPNEQFF
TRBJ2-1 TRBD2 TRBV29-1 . TGCAGCGTTGTTCCAGCGGGAGGTTACAATGAGCAGTTCTTC CSVVPAGGYNEQFF
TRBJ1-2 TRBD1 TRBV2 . TGTGCCAGCAGCCGCCTTATACGACAGGGTACTAGTTTGGGCTACACCTTC CASSRLIRQGTSLGYTF
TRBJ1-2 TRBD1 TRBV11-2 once TGTGCCAGCAGCTTAGAAACAGGGGGGGCTAACTATGGCTACACCTTC CASSLETGGANYGYTF
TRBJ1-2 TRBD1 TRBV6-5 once TGTGCCAGCAGGCCGGGACAGGGGACCTATGGCTACACCTTC CASRPGQGTYGYTF
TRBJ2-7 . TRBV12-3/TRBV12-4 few TGTGCCAGCAGTTTAGAGGAGTTGTACGAGCAGTACTTC CASSLEELYEQYF
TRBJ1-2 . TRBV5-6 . TGTGTCAGCAGCTTGGCGTCTTTCCACACCTTC CVSSLASFHTF
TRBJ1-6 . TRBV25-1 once TGTGCCAGCAGCAGGGCGGGGCTTTCACCCCTCCACTTT CASSRAGLSPLHF
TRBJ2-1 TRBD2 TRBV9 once TGTGCCAGCAGCCGGTGGCTAGCGGGAGATTACAATGAGCAGTTCTTC CASSRWLAGDYNEQFF
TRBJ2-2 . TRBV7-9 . TGTGCCAGCAGCCTCGACACCTACACCGGGGAGCTGTTTTTT CASSLDTYTGELFF
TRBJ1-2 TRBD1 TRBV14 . TGTGCCAGCAGCCAGCAGGGGGTTTCTGGCTACACCTTC CASSQQGVSGYTF
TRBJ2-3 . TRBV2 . TGTGCCAGCAGTTTGGACTACACAGATACGCAGTATTTT CASSLDYTDTQYF
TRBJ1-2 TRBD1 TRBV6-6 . TGTGCCAGCAGTCGGGCTCCCGACAGGGGGTGGATCTATGGCTACACCTTC CASSRAPDRGWIYGYTF
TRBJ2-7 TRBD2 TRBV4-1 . TGCGCCAGCAGCCAAGCCCCGGCTAGCGGGAATTACGAGCAGTACTTC CASSQAPASGNYEQYF
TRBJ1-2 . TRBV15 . TGTGCCACCAGCAGAGACACGTCTCGGGATGGCTACACCTTC CATSRDTSRDGYTF
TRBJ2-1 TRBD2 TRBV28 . TGTGCCAGCAGTTTATCGCCTAGCGGGAGTCGGGATGAGCAGTTCTTC CASSLSPSGSRDEQFF
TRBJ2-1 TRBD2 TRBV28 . TGTGCCAGCAGTTTCGCGGCGGGAGAAGCCCATGAGCAGTTCTTC CASSFAAGEAHEQFF
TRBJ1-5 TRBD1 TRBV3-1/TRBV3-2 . TGTGCCAGCAGCCAAGATAGCAGGGGGGATCAGCCCCAGCATTTT CASSQDSRGDQPQHF
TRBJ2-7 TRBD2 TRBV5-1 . TGCGCCAGCAGCTTGGATGGGGAAGGACTAGCGGGAGGGAACGAGCAGTACTTC CASSLDGEGLAGGNEQYF
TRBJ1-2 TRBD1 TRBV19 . TGTGCCAGTCAGGGGGACAGGGGTTCCTATGGCTACACCTTC CASQGDRGSYGYTF
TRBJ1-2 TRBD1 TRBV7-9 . TGTGCCAGCAGCAGGGGATTGGACAGGGGGAATGGCTACACCTTC CASSRGLDRGNGYTF
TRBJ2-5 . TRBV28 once TGTGCCAGCAAAAGAGAGGGGGATTTTCAAGAGACCCAGTACTTC CASKREGDFQETQYF
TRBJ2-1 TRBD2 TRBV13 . TGTGCCAGCAGTTTCACCCTAGCGGGAGAGTACAATGAGCAGTTCTTC CASSFTLAGEYNEQFF
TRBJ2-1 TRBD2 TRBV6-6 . TGTGCCAGCAGTTACGGCGGGAGTTACAATGAGCAGTTCTTC CASSYGGSYNEQFF
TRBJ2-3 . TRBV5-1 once TGCGCCAGTACCGGACTAAATACAGATACGCAGTATTTT CASTGLNTDTQYF
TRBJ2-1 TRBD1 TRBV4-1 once TGCGCCAGCAGCCAAGAACTCGACAGGGGGCAAGGGTTCTTC CASSQELDRGQGFF
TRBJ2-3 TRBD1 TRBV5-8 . TGTGCCAGCAGCCTACAGGGGGCCGGAGCCCTGTCGCAGTATTTT CASSLQGAGALSQYF
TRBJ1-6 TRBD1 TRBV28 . TGTGCCAGCAGGGCTCCGGGACAGGGTGAATCACCCCTCCACTTT CASRAPGQGESPLHF
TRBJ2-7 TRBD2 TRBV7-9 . TGTGCCAGCAGCTTAGCAGCGGGACCCTACGAGCAGTACTTC CASSLAAGPYEQYF
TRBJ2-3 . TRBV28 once TGTGCCAGCAGGACAGGCGGGACAGATACGCAGTATTTT CASRTGGTDTQYF